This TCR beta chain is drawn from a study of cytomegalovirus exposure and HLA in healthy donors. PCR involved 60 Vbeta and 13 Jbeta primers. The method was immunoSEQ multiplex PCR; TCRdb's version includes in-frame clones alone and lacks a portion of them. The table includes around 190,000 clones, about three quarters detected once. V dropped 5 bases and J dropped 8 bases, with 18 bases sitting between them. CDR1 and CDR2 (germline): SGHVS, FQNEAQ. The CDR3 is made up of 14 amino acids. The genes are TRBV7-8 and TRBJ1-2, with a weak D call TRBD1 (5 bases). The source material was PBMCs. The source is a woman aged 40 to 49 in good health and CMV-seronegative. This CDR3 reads CASSKARDSRGYTF. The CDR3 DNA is TGTGCCAGCAGCAAAGCCCGTGACAGTCGGGGCTACACCTTC. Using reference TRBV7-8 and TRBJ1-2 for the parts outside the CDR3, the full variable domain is GAGVSQSPRYKVAKRGQDVALRCDPISGHVSLFWYQQALGQGPEFLTYFQNEAQLDKSGLPSDRFFAERPEGSVSTLKIQRTQQEDSAVYLCASSKARDSRGYTFGSGTRLTVV.